This entry features one TCR beta chain sequence. This CDR3 contains 13 residues. CDR1 is LGHNT, CDR2 FRNRAP, per germline. The V end lost 7 bases, the J end lost 0 bases, and 7 bases lay between the germline ends. Using immunoSEQ multiplex PCR, the repertoire was profiled, and TCRdb retains in-frame clones only, with some absent. Altogether 15,000 to 25,000 clones are present, 70% to 90% being singletons, with the ten largest covering approximately 1%. Treatment of the sample: preoperative locoregional IRX-2 cytokine immunotherapy. Samples came from a phase Ib trial of preoperative locoregional IRX-2 cytokine immunotherapy. This sample was included in a study of preoperative IRX-2 immunotherapy in early breast cancer.

The genes are TRBV12-5 and TRBJ1-5; D remains unclear. The sequencing used lymph node tissue, collected after IRX-2 immunotherapy. The TCR was taken from a human donor with breast cancer. The CDR3 loop reads CASAGYSNQPQHF. CDR3 coding DNA: TGTGCTAGTGCCGGGTATAGCAATCAGCCCCAGCATTTT.